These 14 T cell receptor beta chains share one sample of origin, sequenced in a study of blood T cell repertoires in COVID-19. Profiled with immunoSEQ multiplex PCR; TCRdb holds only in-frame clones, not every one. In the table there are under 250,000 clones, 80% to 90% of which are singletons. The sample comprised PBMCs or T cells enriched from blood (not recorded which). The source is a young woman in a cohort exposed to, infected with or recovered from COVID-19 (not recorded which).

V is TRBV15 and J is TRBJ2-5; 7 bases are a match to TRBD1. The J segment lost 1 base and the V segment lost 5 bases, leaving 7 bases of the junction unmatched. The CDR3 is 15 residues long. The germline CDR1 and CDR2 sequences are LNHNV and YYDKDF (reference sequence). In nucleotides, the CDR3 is TGTGCCACCAGCGCCCGGGACAGAACCCAAGAGACCCAGTACTTC. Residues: CATSARDRTQETQYF.

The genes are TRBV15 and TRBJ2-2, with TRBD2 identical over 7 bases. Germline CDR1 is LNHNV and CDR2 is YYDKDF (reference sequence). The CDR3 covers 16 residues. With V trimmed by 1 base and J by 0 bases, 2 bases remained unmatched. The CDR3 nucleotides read TGTGCCACCAGCAGAGTTGCGGGAGCGAACACCGGGGAGCTGTTTTTT. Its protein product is CATSRVAGANTGELFF.

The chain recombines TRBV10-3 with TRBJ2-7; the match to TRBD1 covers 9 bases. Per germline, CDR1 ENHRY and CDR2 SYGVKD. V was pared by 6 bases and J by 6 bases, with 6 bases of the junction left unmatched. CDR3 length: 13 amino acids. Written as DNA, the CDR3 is TGTGCCATCAGCCGGGACAGGGAGGGCGAGCAGTACTTC. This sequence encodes CAISRDREGEQYF.

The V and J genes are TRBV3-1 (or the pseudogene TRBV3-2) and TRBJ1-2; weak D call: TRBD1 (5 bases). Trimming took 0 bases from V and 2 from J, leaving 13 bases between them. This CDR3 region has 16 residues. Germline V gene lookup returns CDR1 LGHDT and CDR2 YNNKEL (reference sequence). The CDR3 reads CASSQDPGGLNYGYTF. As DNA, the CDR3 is TGTGCCAGCAGCCAAGATCCCGGGGGACTAAACTATGGCTACACCTTC.

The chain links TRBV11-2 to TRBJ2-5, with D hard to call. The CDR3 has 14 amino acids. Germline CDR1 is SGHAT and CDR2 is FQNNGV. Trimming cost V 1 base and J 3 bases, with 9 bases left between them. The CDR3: CASSLVRLEETQYF. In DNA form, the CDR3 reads TGTGCCAGCAGCTTAGTTAGACTCGAAGAGACCCAGTACTTC.

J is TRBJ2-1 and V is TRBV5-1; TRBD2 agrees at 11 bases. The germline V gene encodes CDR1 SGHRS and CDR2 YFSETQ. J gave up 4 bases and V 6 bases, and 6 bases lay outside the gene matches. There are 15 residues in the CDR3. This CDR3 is CASTPGLADYNEQFF. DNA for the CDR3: TGCGCCAGCACCCCGGGACTAGCGGATTACAATGAGCAGTTCTTC.

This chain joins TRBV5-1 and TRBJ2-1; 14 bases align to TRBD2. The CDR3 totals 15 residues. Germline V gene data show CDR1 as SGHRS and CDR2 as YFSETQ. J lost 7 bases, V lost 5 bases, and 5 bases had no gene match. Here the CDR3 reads CASSPGTSGSNEQFF. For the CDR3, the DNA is TGCGCCAGCAGTCCCGGGACTAGCGGGAGTAATGAGCAGTTCTTC.

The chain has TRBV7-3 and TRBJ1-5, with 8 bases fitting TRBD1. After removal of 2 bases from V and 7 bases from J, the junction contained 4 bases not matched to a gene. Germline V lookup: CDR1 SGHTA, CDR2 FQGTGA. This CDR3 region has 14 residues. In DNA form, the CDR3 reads TGTGCCAGCAGCTTATCAGGGGGCAGGCAGCCCCAGCATTTT. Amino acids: CASSLSGGRQPQHF.

CDR3 sequence (DNA): TGTGCCAGCAGCCTCCGGCAGGACACAGATACGCAGTATTTT. Translated, it gives CASSLRQDTDTQYF. V and J are TRBV14 and TRBJ2-3; D call uncertain. CDR1 SGHDN and CDR2 FVKESK come from the germline V gene. CDR3 length equals 14 residues. V was shortened by 4 bases and J by 2 bases, with 10 bases between the two germline ends.

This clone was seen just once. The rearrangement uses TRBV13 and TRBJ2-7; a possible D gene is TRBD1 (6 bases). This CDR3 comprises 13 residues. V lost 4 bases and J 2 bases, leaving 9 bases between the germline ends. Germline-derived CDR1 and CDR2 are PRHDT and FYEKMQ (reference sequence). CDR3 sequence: CASSSTGTYEQYF. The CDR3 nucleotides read TGTGCCAGCAGCTCGACAGGTACCTACGAGCAGTACTTC.

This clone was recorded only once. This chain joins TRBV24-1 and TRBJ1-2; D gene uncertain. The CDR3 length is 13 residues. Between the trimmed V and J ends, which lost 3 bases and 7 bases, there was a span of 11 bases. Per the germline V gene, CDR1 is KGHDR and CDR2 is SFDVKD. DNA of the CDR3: TGTGCCACCAGTGATGTGGCGGGAGGTGGCTACACCTTC. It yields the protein CATSDVAGGGYTF.

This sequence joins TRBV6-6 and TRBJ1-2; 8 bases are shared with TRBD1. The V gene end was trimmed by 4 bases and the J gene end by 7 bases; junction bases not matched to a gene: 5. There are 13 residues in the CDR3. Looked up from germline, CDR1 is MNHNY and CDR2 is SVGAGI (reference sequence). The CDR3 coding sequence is TGTGCCAGCAGTTTCGACAGGGGCGGTGGCTACACCTTC. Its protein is CASSFDRGGGYTF.

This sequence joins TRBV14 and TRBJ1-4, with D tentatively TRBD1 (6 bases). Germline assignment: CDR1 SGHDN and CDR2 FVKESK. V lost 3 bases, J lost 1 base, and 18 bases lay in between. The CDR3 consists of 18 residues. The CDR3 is CASSHSPPLQGTNEKLFF. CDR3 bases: TGTGCCAGCAGCCATAGCCCCCCCTTACAGGGAACTAATGAAAAACTGTTTTTT.

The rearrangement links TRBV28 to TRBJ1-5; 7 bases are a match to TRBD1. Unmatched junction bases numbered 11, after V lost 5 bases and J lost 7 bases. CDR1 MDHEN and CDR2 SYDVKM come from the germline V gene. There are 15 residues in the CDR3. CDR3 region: CASSPKYRGGQPQHF. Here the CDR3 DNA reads TGTGCCAGCAGTCCTAAATACAGGGGTGGACAGCCCCAGCATTTT.